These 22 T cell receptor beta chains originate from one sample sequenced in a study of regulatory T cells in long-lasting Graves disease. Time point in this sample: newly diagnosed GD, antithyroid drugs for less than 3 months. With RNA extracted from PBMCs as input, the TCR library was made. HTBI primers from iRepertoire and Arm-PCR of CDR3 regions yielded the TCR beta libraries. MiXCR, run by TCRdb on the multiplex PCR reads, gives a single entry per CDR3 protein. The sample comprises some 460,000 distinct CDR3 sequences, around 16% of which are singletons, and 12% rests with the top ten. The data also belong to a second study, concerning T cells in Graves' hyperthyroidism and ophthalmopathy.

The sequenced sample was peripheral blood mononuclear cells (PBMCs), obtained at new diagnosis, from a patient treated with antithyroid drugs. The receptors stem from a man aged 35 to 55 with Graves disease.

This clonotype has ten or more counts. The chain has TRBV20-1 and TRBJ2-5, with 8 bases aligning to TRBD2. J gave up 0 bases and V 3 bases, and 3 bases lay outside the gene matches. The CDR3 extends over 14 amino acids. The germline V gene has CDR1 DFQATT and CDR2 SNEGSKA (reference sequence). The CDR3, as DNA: TGCAGTGCTAGTAGCGGGACGTACCAAGAGACCCAGTACTTC. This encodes CSASSGTYQETQYF.

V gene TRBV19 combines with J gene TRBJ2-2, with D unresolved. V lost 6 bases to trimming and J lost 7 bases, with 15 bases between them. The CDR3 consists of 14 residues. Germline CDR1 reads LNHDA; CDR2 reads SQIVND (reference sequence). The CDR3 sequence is CASRGRVSGGELFF. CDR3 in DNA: TGTGCCAGTAGGGGTCGGGTTTCCGGCGGGGAGCTGTTTTTT. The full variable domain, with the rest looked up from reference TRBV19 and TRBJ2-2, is DGGITQSPKYLFRKEGQNVTLSCEQNLNHDAMYWYRQDPGQGLRLIYYSQIVNDFQKGDIAEGYSVSREKKESFPLTVTSAQKNPTAFYLCASRGRVSGGELFFGEGSRLTVL.

The DNA for the CDR3 is TGTGCCAGCAATCGTCGACAGGGGGGCGGGGAGCTGTTTTTT. It codes for CASNRRQGGGELFF. The chain carries TRBV6-1 and TRBJ2-2, with 9 bases aligning to TRBD1. V shed 7 bases, J shed 7 bases, and the junction held 7 bases outside the gene matches. Germline V CDR1 and CDR2: MNHNS, SASEGT. This CDR3 has 14 residues.

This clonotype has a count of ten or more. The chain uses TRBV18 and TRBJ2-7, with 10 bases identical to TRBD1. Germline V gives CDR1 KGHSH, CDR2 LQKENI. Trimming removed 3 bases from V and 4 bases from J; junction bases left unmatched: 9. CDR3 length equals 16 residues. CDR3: CASSPIPGQGWYEQYF. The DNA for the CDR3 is TGTGCCAGCTCACCCATACCGGGACAGGGGTGGTACGAGCAGTACTTC.

CDR3 amino acids: CSASFLRGLGEQFF. CDR3 DNA: TGCAGTGCTAGTTTCCTTCGGGGGCTGGGTGAGCAGTTCTTC. This chain uses TRBV20-1 with TRBJ2-1; TRBD1 or TRBD2 may be the D gene (6 bases each). Germline assignment: CDR1 DFQATT and CDR2 SNEGSKA (reference sequence). V lost 3 bases, J lost 9 bases, and 18 bases lay in between. The CDR3 contains 14 residues.

As DNA, the CDR3 is TGTGCCAGCACCCCCGGGGGGTATGGCTACACCTTC. It translates to CASTPGGYGYTF. The genes are TRBV6-1 and TRBJ1-2; the D gene is possibly TRBD1 (5 bases). There are 12 residues in the CDR3. Germline CDR1 MNHNS, CDR2 SASEGT. The ends were cut back, 7 bases at V and 5 bases at J, with 11 bases in the middle.

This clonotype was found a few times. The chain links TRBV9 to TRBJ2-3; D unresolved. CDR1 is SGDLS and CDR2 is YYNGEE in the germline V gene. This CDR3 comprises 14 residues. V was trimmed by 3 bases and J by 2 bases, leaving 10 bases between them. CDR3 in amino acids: CASSARTNTDTQYF. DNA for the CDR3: TGTGCCAGCAGCGCCCGGACGAACACAGATACGCAGTATTTT.

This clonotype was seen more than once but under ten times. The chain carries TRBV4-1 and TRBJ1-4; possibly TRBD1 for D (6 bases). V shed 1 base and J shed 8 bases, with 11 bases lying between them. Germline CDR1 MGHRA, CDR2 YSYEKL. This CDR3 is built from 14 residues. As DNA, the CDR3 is TGCGCCAGCAGCCAAGGCAGGGGTGGCGAAAAACTGTTTTTT. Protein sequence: CASSQGRGGEKLFF.

In DNA form, the CDR3 reads TGTGCCAGCAGGCGGACTAGCGGGAGGTTTTCAGATACGCAGTATTTT. As protein: CASRRTSGRFSDTQYF. V and J are TRBV28 and TRBJ2-3; 14 nucleotides match TRBD2. V gave up 6 bases and J gave up 4 bases; unmatched junction bases: 6. This CDR3 contains 16 residues. Germline CDR1 and CDR2: MDHEN and SYDVKM.

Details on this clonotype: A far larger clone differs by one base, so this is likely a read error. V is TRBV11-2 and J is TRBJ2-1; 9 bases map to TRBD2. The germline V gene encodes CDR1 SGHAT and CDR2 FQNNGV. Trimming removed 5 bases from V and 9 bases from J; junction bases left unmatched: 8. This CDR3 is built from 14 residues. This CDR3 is CASSTDGAGGEQFF. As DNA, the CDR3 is TGTGCCAGCAGCACAGATGGAGCGGGAGGTGAGCAGTTCTTC.

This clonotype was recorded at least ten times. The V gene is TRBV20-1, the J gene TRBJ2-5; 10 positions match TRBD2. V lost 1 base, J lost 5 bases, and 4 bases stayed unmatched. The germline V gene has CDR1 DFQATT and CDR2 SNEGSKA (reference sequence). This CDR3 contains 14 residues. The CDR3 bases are TGCAGTGCTAGAGTACTAGCGGGGTTTGAGACCCAGTACTTC. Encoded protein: CSARVLAGFETQYF.

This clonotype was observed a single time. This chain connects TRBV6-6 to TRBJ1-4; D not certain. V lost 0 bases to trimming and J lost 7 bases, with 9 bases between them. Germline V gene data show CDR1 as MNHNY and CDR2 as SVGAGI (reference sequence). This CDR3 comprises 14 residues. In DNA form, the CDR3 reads TGTGCCAGCAGTTACTCGTCGGGGATTGAAAAACTGTTTTTT. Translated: CASSYSSGIEKLFF.

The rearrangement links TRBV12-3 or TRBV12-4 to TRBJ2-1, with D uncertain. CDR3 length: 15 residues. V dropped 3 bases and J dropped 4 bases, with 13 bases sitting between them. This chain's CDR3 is CASSFGPDKYNEQFF. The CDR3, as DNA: TGTGCCAGCAGTTTTGGGCCCGACAAGTACAATGAGCAGTTCTTC.

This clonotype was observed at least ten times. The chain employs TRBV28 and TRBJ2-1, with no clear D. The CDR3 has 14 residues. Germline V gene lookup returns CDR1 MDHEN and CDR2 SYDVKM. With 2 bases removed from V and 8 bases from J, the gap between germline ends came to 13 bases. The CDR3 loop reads CASSLPASYHEQFF. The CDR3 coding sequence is TGTGCCAGCAGTTTACCGGCGAGTTATCATGAGCAGTTCTTC.

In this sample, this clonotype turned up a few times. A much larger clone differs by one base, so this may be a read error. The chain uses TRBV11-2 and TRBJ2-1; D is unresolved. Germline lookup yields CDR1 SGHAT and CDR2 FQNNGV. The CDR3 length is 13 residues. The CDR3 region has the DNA TGTGCCAGCAGCTCCCTACTGGCCGATGAGCAGCTCTTC. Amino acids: CASSSLLADEQLF.

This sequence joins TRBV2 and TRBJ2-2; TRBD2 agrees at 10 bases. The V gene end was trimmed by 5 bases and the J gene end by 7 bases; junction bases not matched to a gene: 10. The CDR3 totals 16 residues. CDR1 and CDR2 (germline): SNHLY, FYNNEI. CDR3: CASSSSSGSSYGELFF. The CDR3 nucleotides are TGTGCCAGCAGTTCCTCTAGCGGGAGCTCTTACGGGGAGCTGTTTTTT.

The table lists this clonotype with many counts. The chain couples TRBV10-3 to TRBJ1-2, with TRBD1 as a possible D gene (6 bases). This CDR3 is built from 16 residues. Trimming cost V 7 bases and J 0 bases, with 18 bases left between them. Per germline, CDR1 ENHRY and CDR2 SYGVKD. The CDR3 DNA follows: TGTGCCATCACCACCGGGACACAAACGCCTAACTATGGCTACACCTTC. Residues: CAITTGTQTPNYGYTF.

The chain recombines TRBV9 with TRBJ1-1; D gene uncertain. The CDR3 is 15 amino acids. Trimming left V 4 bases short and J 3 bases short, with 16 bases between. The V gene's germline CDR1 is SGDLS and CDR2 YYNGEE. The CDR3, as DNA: TGTGCCAGCAGCCCCCGTCCCAACGGCGACACTGAAGCTTTCTTT. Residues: CASSPRPNGDTEAFF.

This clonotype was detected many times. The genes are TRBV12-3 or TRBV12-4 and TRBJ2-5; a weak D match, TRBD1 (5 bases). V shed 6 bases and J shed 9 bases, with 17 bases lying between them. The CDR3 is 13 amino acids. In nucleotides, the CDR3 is TGTGCCAGCAGGCCCGACAGCCGAACGGCCCAGTACTTC. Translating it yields CASRPDSRTAQYF.

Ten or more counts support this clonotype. CDR3 DNA sequence: TGCGCCAGCAGCATAAATACGGATAACACCGGGGAGCTGTTTTTT. It encodes CASSINTDNTGELFF. This chain joins TRBV5-1 and TRBJ2-2; no clear D. The CDR3 is 15 amino acids. V was clipped by 4 bases and J by 2 bases, with 12 bases between them. Germline V gene lookup returns CDR1 SGHRS and CDR2 YFSETQ.

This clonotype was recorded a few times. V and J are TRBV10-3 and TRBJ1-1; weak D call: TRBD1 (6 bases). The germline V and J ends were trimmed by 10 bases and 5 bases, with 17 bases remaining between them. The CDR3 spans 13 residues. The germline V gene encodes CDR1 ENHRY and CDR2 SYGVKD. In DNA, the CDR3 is TGTGCCAGTACCCACAGGGACGGAACTGAAGCTTTCTTT. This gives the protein CASTHRDGTEAFF.

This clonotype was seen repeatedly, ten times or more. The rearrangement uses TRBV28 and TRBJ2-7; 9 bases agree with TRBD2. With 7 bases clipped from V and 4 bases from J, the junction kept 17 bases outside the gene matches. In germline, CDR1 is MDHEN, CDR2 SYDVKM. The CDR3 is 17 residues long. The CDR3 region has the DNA TGTGCCAGCATTAGGGGCGGGAGGGCCGAGAAGGGGTACGAGCAGTACTTC. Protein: CASIRGGRAEKGYEQYF.